Each of the 5 T cell receptor beta chains below was sequenced from the same sample in a study of a mutant IDH1 vaccine in newly diagnosed glioma. Method: immunoSEQ multiplex PCR; TCRdb's copy keeps in-frame clones and lacks some. The sample records tens of thousands of clones, about 90% being singletons. Documented time point: week 47, end of study. The vaccine gave 300 ug of a 20-mer mutant IDH1 peptide subcutaneously per dose. The antigens for these receptors are not known. The starting material was PBMCs, obtained from a glioma patient whose treatment included an IDH1 peptide vaccine. The origin of the receptors is a woman aged 45-65 years with glioma.

The chain uses TRBV27 and TRBJ2-3; 10 bases agree with TRBD2. Germline lookup yields CDR1 MNHEY and CDR2 SMNVEV (reference sequence). The CDR3 runs 14 residues. The V and J ends lost 10 bases and 4 bases, in that order; junction bases with no gene match: 8. This CDR3 is CATRTSGAADTQYF. The CDR3 region has the DNA TGTGCCACCCGGACTAGCGGAGCCGCAGATACGCAGTATTTT.

This chain joins TRBV5-1 and TRBJ2-1, with D perhaps matching TRBD1 or TRBD2 (6 bases each). CDR1 is SGHRS, CDR2 YFSETQ, per germline. The CDR3 totals 12 residues. V was shortened by 1 base and J by 8 bases, with 7 bases between the two germline ends. Here the CDR3 DNA reads TGCGCCAGCAGCTTGCGGGGGCATGAGCAGTTCTTC. Translated, it gives CASSLRGHEQFF.

CDR3 amino acids: CAGGAGWVNEQFF. The CDR3 DNA sequence: TGTGCCGGTGGAGCGGGGTGGGTCAATGAGCAGTTCTTC. The chain employs TRBV30 and TRBJ2-1, with TRBD2 matching 7 bases. The CDR3 totals 13 residues. In germline, CDR1 is GTSNPN, CDR2 SVGIG (reference sequence). V shed 8 bases, J shed 6 bases, and the junction held 10 bases outside the gene matches. Supplemented by reference TRBV30 and TRBJ2-1, the full variable domain reads SQTIHQWPATLVQPVGSPLSLECTVEGTSNPNLYWYRQAAGRGLQLLFYSVGIGQISSEVPQNLSASRPQDRQFILSSKKLLLSDSGFYLCAGGAGWVNEQFFGPGTRLTVL.

This chain links TRBV9 with TRBJ2-1; 12 bases align to TRBD2. The CDR3 contains 19 residues. CDR1 is SGDLS, CDR2 YYNGEE, per germline. Trimming at V came to 3 bases and at J to 4 bases, leaving 14 bases not matched to a gene. This CDR3 is CASSALGLAGTKGYNEQFF. DNA for the CDR3: TGTGCCAGCAGCGCCTTGGGACTAGCGGGTACGAAGGGGTACAATGAGCAGTTCTTC.

The rearrangement joins TRBV29-1 to TRBJ2-7; a weak D match, TRBD2 (5 bases). V lost 7 bases and J lost 1, with 8 bases in between. This CDR3 has 11 residues. Per the germline V gene, CDR1 is SQVTM and CDR2 is ANQGSEA. The CDR3 coding sequence is TGCAGCGGTCCGGGGTCCTACGAGCAGTACTTC. Protein: CSGPGSYEQYF.